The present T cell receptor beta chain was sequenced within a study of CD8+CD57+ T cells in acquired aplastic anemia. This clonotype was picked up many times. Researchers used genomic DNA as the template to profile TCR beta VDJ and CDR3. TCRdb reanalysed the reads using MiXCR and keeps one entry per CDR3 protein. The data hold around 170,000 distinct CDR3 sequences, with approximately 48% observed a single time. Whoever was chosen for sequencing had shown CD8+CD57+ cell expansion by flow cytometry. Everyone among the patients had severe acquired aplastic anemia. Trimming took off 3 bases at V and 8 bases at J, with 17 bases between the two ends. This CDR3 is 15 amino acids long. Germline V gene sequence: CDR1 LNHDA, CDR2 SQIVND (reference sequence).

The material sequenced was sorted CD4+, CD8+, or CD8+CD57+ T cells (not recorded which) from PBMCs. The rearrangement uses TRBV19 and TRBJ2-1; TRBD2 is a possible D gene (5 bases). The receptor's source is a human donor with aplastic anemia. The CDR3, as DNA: TGTGCCAGTAGTATTGATGGAGGCAGGTACGATGAGCAGTTCTTC. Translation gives CASSIDGGRYDEQFF.